The TCR beta chain described here comes from a study of T cell responses to AZD1222 COVID-19 vaccine. Data came from immunoSEQ multiplex PCR; TCRdb stores just in-frame clones and leaves some out. The sample records under 150,000 clones, approximately 90% being singletons. This CDR3 is built from 14 residues. V lost 3 bases to trimming and J lost 0 bases, with 6 bases between them. Germline V CDR1 and CDR2: MNHEY, SVGEGT. The sample was peripheral blood, taken 28 days after the second AZD1222 dose. The V gene is TRBV6-2 or TRBV6-3, the J gene TRBJ2-4; D not resolved. The TCR originated in an adult who received the AZD1222 COVID-19 vaccine. The CDR3 bases are TGTGCCAGCAGTTATATCTTAGCCAAAAACATTCAGTACTTC. This sequence encodes CASSYILAKNIQYF.